The T cell receptor (beta chain) described here comes from a study of response to subunit inactivated influenza vaccine. V was pared by 0 bases and J by 2 bases, with 19 bases between. The germline V gene has CDR1 MNHEY and CDR2 SVGAGI. This CDR3 comprises 18 residues. TCRdb itself ran the RT-PCR reads through MiXCR, one entry per CDR3 protein. This sample has a few hundred thousand distinct CDR3 sequences; 20% to 25% occur once, and the top ten carry around a tenth. Sequenced material: PBMCs from blood, taken about 19 months after vaccination. The chain is built from TRBV6-5 and TRBJ1-2, with D possibly being TRBD1 (6 bases). This TCR was recovered from a man between 50 and 69 years old who received an inactivated influenza vaccine. The CDR3 nucleotides read TGTGCCAGCAGTTACTCGCTCCCATACCCCGGACAGAACTATGGCTACACCTTC. This codes for CASSYSLPYPGQNYGYTF.